Here is one TCR beta chain with its context. Its antigen is still unknown. The data were taken from a study of cytomegalovirus exposure and HLA in healthy donors. Overall study findings and caveats: Presence/absence analyses assumed roughly uniform sequencing depth across donors, which may not hold.

The PCR made use of 60 Vbeta and 13 Jbeta primers. Data came from immunoSEQ multiplex PCR; TCRdb stores just in-frame clones and leaves some out. The sample has around 75,000 clones; the top ten hold approximately 15%. The source is a man aged 50 or older in good health and CMV-seropositive. Sequencing used PBMCs.

The CDR3, as DNA: TGTGCCAGCAGCCAAGAGGAGAGAAATACGCAGTATTTT. Translation: CASSQEERNTQYF. The gene calls are TRBV4-2 and TRBJ2-3; no clear D. The CDR3 extends over 13 amino acids. V dropped 0 bases and J dropped 7 bases, with 8 bases sitting between them. Germline V gene lookup returns CDR1 LGHNA and CDR2 YNFKEQ.